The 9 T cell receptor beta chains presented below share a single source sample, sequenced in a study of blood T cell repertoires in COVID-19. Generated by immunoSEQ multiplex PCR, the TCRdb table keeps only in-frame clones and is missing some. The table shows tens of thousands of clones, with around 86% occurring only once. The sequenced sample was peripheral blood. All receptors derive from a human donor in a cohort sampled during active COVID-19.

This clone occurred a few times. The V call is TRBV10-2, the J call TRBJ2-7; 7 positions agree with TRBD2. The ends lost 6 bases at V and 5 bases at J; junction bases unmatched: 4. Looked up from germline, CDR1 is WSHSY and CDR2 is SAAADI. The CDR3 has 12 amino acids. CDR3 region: CASRGGFNEQYF. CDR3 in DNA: TGCGCCAGCAGGGGGGGGTTCAACGAGCAGTACTTC.

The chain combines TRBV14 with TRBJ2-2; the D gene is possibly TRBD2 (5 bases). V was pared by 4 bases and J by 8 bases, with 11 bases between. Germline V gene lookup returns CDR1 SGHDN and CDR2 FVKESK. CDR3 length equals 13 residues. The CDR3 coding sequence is TGTGCCAGCAGCCCTGGAGGTTCTGGGGAGCTGTTTTTT. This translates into CASSPGGSGELFF.

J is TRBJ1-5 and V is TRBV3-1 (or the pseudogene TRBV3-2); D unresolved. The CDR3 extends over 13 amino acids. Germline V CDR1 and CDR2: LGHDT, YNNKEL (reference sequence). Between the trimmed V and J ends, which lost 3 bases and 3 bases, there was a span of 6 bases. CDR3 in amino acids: CASSQGNNQPQHF. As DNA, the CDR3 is TGTGCCAGCAGCCAGGGCAACAATCAGCCCCAGCATTTT.

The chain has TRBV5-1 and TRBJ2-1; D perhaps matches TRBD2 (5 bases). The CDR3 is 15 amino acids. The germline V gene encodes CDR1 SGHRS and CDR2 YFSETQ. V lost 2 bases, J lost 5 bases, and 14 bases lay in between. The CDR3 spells CASSLGRLGNNEQFF. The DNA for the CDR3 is TGCGCCAGCAGCTTAGGGCGCCTCGGGAACAATGAGCAGTTCTTC.

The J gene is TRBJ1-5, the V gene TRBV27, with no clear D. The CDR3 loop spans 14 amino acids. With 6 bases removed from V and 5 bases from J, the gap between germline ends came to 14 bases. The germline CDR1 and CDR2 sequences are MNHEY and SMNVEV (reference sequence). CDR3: CASRRSGLHQPQHF. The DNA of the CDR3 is TGTGCCAGCAGACGATCGGGTCTCCATCAGCCCCAGCATTTT.

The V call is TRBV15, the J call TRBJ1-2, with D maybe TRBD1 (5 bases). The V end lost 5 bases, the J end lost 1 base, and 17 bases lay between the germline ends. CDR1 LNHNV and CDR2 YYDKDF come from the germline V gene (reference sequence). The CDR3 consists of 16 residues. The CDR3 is CATSRGIQTDNYGYTF. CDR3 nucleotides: TGTGCCACCAGCCGAGGGATACAGACAGATAACTATGGCTACACCTTC.

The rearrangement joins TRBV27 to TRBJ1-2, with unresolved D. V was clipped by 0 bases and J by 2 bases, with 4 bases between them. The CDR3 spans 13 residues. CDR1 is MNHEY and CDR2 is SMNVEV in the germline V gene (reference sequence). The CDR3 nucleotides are TGTGCCAGCAGTTTATCCAGGAACTATGGCTACACCTTC. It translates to CASSLSRNYGYTF.

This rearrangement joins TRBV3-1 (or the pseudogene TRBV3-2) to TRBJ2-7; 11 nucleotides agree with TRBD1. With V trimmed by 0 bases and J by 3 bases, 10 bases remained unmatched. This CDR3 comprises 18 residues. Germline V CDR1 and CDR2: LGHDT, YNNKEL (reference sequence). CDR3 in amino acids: CASSQEIVRDRGIYEQYF. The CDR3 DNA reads TGTGCCAGCAGCCAAGAGATCGTCCGGGACAGGGGGATCTACGAGCAGTACTTC.

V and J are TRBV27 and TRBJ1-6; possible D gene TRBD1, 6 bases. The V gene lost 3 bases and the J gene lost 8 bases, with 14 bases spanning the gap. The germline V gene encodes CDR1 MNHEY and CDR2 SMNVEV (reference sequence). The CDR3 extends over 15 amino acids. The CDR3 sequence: CASSLTWDNDSPLHF. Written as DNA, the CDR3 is TGTGCCAGCAGTTTGACGTGGGACAACGATTCACCCCTCCACTTT.